The subject of this entry is one T cell receptor beta chain. The data originate from a study of blood T cell repertoires in COVID-19. Across the study: T cells, B-cell-depleted T cells, or PBMCs supplied cDNA or gDNA.

In the authors' workflow: Estimates of nucleated cell counts were drawn from the amplification of reference gene primers. Produced via immunoSEQ multiplex PCR; TCRdb's table is partial and in-frame only. V, J and clone size reflect that table, while D and trimming were determined from the DNA. The repertoire holds some 200,000 clones, with about nine tenths as singletons. This TCR was recovered from a man in his 70s with acute or convalescent COVID-19. The sample was peripheral blood.

The CDR3 DNA reads as TGTGCCAGCAGCGAGAGGACAGGGAACACTGAAGCTTTCTTT. The encoded protein is CASSERTGNTEAFF. The chain carries TRBV7-2 and TRBJ1-1, with 7 nucleotides matching TRBD1. J gave up 1 base and V 5 bases, and 4 bases lay outside the gene matches. CDR1 is SGHTA and CDR2 is FQGNSA in the germline V gene. This CDR3 contains 14 residues. Full variable domain (missing parts from reference TRBV7-2 and TRBJ1-1): GAGVSQSPSNKVTEKGKDVELRCDPISGHTALYWYRQSLGQGLEFLIYFQGNSAPDKSGLPSDRFSAERTGGSVSTLTIQRTQQEDSAVYLCASSERTGNTEAFFGQGTRLTVV.